A selection of T cell receptor beta chains follows, all from one sample in a study of shared clonotypes between healthy human individuals. Assay: immunoSEQ multiplex PCR; the TCRdb copy retains only in-frame clones and omits some. The table shows about 1 million clones, with approximately 72% occurring only once. Sample: memory CD4+ T cells sorted from blood. The receptors were sampled from a man aged 18 to 30 in good health. CDR3s include the opening cysteine and the closing phenylalanine or tryptophan. D genes are given only for firm matches. Size tells how often a clone was seen (once, few, many) or the class of an expanded clone, and some rows leave it out.

v_call,j_call,d_call,clone_size,cdr3_nt,cdr3_aa
TRBV7-2,TRBJ1-2,-,-,TGTGCCAGCAACCCGGGAAGGGGGGGCTACACCTTC,CASNPGRGGYTF
TRBV18,TRBJ2-7,-,once,TGTGCCAGCTCACCGCTAGATAGGGCCCACGAGCAGTACTTC,CASSPLDRAHEQYF
TRBV5-1,TRBJ2-3,-,-,TGCGCCAGCAGCTTGCCCCTTTCGACAGGCTCTAGCACAGATACGCAGTATTTT,CASSLPLSTGSSTDTQYF
TRBV2,TRBJ2-5,TRBD1,few,TGTGCCAGCAGTCGCTCCTTCTCCGGGACAGGGATTTTGGAGACCCAGTACTTC,CASSRSFSGTGILETQYF
TRBV18,TRBJ2-2,TRBD1,-,TGTGCCAGCTCACCAGGGACAGGGTGGACCGGGGAGCTGTTTTTT,CASSPGTGWTGELFF
TRBV4-3,TRBJ2-7,TRBD2,once,TGCGCCAGCAGCCTCGCACTAGCGGGAGCGTTCCACGAGCAGTACTTC,CASSLALAGAFHEQYF
TRBV6-4,TRBJ2-1,-,-,TGTGCCAGCAGTGAGCAGGGGGAGGGGGATGAGCAGTTCTTC,CASSEQGEGDEQFF
TRBV28,TRBJ2-3,TRBD1,-,TGTGCCAGCAGTTCGACAGGGGGCTGGGCCACAGATACGCAGTATTTT,CASSSTGGWATDTQYF
TRBV7-8,TRBJ1-3,-,many,TGTGCCAGCAGCGCAAGGGGGGCTGGAAACACCATATATTTT,CASSARGAGNTIYF
TRBV16,TRBJ1-3,-,-,TGTGCCAGCAGCCAATCGCCGGGAAACACCATATATTTT,CASSQSPGNTIYF
TRBV5-1,TRBJ1-1,-,-,TGCGCCAGCAGCTTGGCAGGGGAATTAACTGAAGCTTTCTTT,CASSLAGELTEAFF
TRBV11-3,TRBJ2-7,-,-,TGTGCCAGCAGCGTAGGGTCATGGGGGCAGAGGGACGAGCAGTACTTC,CASSVGSWGQRDEQYF
TRBV11-3,TRBJ2-4,TRBD2,-,TGTGCCAGCAGCCTACTTACTAGCGTTCAAAACATTCAGTACTTC,CASSLLTSVQNIQYF
TRBV18,TRBJ2-2,TRBD1,-,TGTGCCAGCTCACCGTGGACAGGGGAGAACACCGGGGAGCTGTTTTTT,CASSPWTGENTGELFF
TRBV30,TRBJ1-4,-,-,TGTGCCTGGAGTAAGGGGGCAACTAATGAAAAACTGTTTTTT,CAWSKGATNEKLFF
TRBV7-2,TRBJ1-6,-,many,TGTGCCAGCAGACTAGGGGCCCTCTCCTATAATTCACCCCTCCACTTT,CASRLGALSYNSPLHF
TRBV7-6,TRBJ2-7,-,-,TGTGCCAGCAGCTTAGCCGCTAGTCCCTACGAGCAGTACTTC,CASSLAASPYEQYF
TRBV18,TRBJ1-5,-,-,TGTGCCAGCTCACCACCGGGGGGCAGGGCCAATCAGCCCCAGCATTTT,CASSPPGGRANQPQHF
TRBV6-5,TRBJ2-1,-,-,TGTGCCAGCAGTAAGACAGGATACAATGAGCAGTTCTTC,CASSKTGYNEQFF
TRBV5-1,TRBJ2-5,TRBD2,once,TGCGCCAGCAGCGCGGGGGGCACCAAGCAAGAGACCCAGTACTTC,CASSAGGTKQETQYF
TRBV13,TRBJ2-2,-,-,TGTGCCAGCAGCTTATCCATCCGGGGTGGACGCTACACCGGGGAGCTGTTTTTT,CASSLSIRGGRYTGELFF
TRBV4-2,TRBJ2-1,TRBD2,-,TGTGCCAGCAGCCAAGAGAGCGGGGAAGCCCTCAATGAGCAGTTCTTC,CASSQESGEALNEQFF
TRBV11-1,TRBJ2-7,-,-,TGTGCCAGCAGCTTAGGGACATTGGGCACCTACGAGCAGTACTTC,CASSLGTLGTYEQYF
TRBV6-1,TRBJ2-7,-,-,TGTGCCAGCAGACCCAGGCAGTCCTACGAGCAGTACTTC,CASRPRQSYEQYF
TRBV25-1,TRBJ2-1,TRBD2,-,TGTGCCAGCAGAACTAGCGGGAGAGGGTCCTACAATGAGCAGTTCTTC,CASRTSGRGSYNEQFF
TRBV7-9,TRBJ2-7,TRBD2,-,TGTGCCAGCAGCTCAGCGGGAGGAAGCGAGCAGTACTTC,CASSSAGGSEQYF
TRBV6-1,TRBJ1-2,-,-,TGTGCCAGCACGGAGCTTGAGCGTAGCGGCTACACCTTC,CASTELERSGYTF
TRBV20-1,TRBJ1-2,-,once,TGCAGTGCGTCCCTGGGGTCGGGCTACACCTTC,CSASLGSGYTF
TRBV5-1,TRBJ2-3,TRBD1,-,TGCGCCAGCAGCCATGGCCGGGACAGGGAAGATACGCAGTATTTT,CASSHGRDREDTQYF
TRBV27,TRBJ1-6,-,few,TGTGCCAGCAGTTTACAGGAGAGAAATTCACCCCTCCACTTT,CASSLQERNSPLHF
TRBV19,TRBJ2-3,TRBD2,-,TGTGCCAGTCGTACAGCGGGAGGGCTTACAGATACGCAGTATTTT,CASRTAGGLTDTQYF
TRBV9,TRBJ2-3,TRBD2,-,TGTGCCAGCAGCACAGGACTAGCGGGGGGAAGAGAGGATACGCAGTATTTT,CASSTGLAGGREDTQYF
TRBV4-3,TRBJ2-3,-,-,TGCGCCAGCAGCCAAGGACGATTAGGGCGGGATACGCAGTATTTT,CASSQGRLGRDTQYF
TRBV19,TRBJ2-5,-,-,TGTGCCAGTAGCTCTAGCGACGGATGGGAGACCCAGTACTTC,CASSSSDGWETQYF
TRBV10-3,TRBJ2-3,TRBD1,-,TGTGCCATCAGTGAGGCAGGGGGTCTGGCAGATACGCAGTATTTT,CAISEAGGLADTQYF
TRBV6-5,TRBJ2-5,-,few,TGTGCCAGCAGTTACTTTGAGACCCAGTACTTC,CASSYFETQYF
TRBV7-2,TRBJ2-4,-,-,TGTGCCAGCAGCTCGCGGGGAGGCGGAGCCAAAAACATTCAGTACTTC,CASSSRGGGAKNIQYF
TRBV6-1,TRBJ1-1,-,-,TGTGCCAGCAGGAGAGACCGGGACCCAGGAAACAATTCTTTCTTT,CASRRDRDPGNNSFF
TRBV29-1,TRBJ1-2,TRBD1,-,TGCAGCGTGCGGCAGGGGGTTAACTATGGCTACACCTTC,CSVRQGVNYGYTF
TRBV12-5,TRBJ1-1,-,-,TGTGCTAGTGGTTTGGTAGGGACTGAAGCTTTCTTT,CASGLVGTEAFF
TRBV29-1,TRBJ2-5,TRBD1,-,TGCAGAGGTGGGACAGGCATTAAAGAGACCCAGTACTTC,CRGGTGIKETQYF
TRBV30,TRBJ2-2,TRBD1,-,TGTGCCTGGAGGGACCCAGGGGGGAACACCGGGGAGCTGTTTTTT,CAWRDPGGNTGELFF
TRBV27,TRBJ1-1,-,-,TGTGCCAGCAGTTCACCCCTCGGGGGGGAAGCTTTCTTT,CASSSPLGGEAFF
TRBV4-1,TRBJ2-5,-,few,TGCGCCAGCAGCCAAGGGTCCGTCGCCCAAGAGACCCAGTACTTC,CASSQGSVAQETQYF
TRBV6-1,TRBJ2-5,-,many,TGTGCCAGCAGTGAGCCAGAGACCCAGTACTTC,CASSEPETQYF
TRBV7-2,TRBJ2-3,-,many,TGTGCCAGCAGCTTAGCCCGGGGCGGCGATACGCAGTATTTT,CASSLARGGDTQYF
TRBV2,TRBJ1-1,-,-,TGTGCCAGCAGCGGACAGCCTTACACTGAAGCTTTCTTT,CASSGQPYTEAFF
TRBV18,TRBJ1-3,-,-,TGTGCCAGCTCACCATCCTTACAGGCCTACTCTGGAAACACCATATATTTT,CASSPSLQAYSGNTIYF
TRBV5-4,TRBJ1-4,TRBD1,-,TGTGCCAGCAGCGGGGACAGCCCTAATGAAAAACTGTTTTTT,CASSGDSPNEKLFF
TRBV6-1,TRBJ2-7,-,-,TGTGCCAGCAGTTTCAGCTACGAGCAGTACTTC,CASSFSYEQYF
TRBV5-6,TRBJ1-2,-,-,TGTGCCAGCAGCCGACTAACACAACCTTCTAACTATGGCTACACCTTC,CASSRLTQPSNYGYTF
TRBV10-2,TRBJ2-1,TRBD2,-,TGCGCCAGCAGTGAAGGGACTAGCTGGGTGCGCGAGCAGTTCTTC,CASSEGTSWVREQFF
TRBV5-1,TRBJ2-5,-,-,TGCGCCAGCAGCTTGGGAGGACATTTGGAGACCCAGTACTTC,CASSLGGHLETQYF
TRBV7-9,TRBJ1-4,-,-,TGTGCCAGCAGCCCGGACGACTCGACGACCGGAAAACTGTTTTTT,CASSPDDSTTGKLFF
TRBV5-6,TRBJ1-5,-,-,TGTGCCAGCAGCCAACAGGGACGCAATCAGCCCCAGCATTTT,CASSQQGRNQPQHF
TRBV7-2,TRBJ2-3,-,-,TGTGCCAGCAGTCCTTGGAGCGGGCCGGTCACAGATACGCAGTATTTT,CASSPWSGPVTDTQYF
TRBV7-3,TRBJ1-1,-,few,TGTGCCAGCAGCTTGGATCGCAAGGGTAGTGAAGCTTTCTTT,CASSLDRKGSEAFF
TRBV6-1,TRBJ1-2,-,-,TGTGCCAGCAGTGAACAGGCAGGCTCCTACTATGGCTACACCTTC,CASSEQAGSYYGYTF
TRBV6-6,TRBJ1-4,TRBD1,-,TGTGCCAGCAGTACAGGGGGGTATGAAAAACTGTTTTTT,CASSTGGYEKLFF
TRBV5-1,TRBJ1-2,-,-,TGCGCCAGCAGCTTGGAGAGGGGGGCTAAGGACTATGGCTACACCTTC,CASSLERGAKDYGYTF